This T cell receptor (beta chain) is drawn from a study of cytotoxic CD8 clonotypes in ibrutinib-treated CLL. The CDR3 has 14 residues. V lost 8 bases, J lost 6 bases, and 18 bases lay in between. The germline V gene encodes CDR1 SEHNR and CDR2 FQNEAQ (reference sequence). Profiled with immunoSEQ multiplex PCR; TCRdb holds only in-frame clones, not every one. The data contain some 13,000 clones, about 55% of them seen just once; the ten biggest clones take up 34%. V and J are TRBV7-9 and TRBJ2-3; weak D call: TRBD2 (6 bases). The specimen comprised PBMCs, sampled at a 24-month disease-progression time point, from a patient treated with ibrutinib. The receptor's source is a human donor with chronic lymphocytic leukemia. This CDR3 reads CASLSSGPFDTQYF. DNA of the CDR3: TGTGCCAGCCTGTCCAGCGGGCCCTTCGATACGCAGTATTTT.